This TCR beta chain emerged from a study of blood T cell repertoires in COVID-19. Study at large: Samples representing acute and convalescent COVID-19 were sourced from the United States, Italy and Spain.

In this sample, this clone turned up once. The authors' processing: For nucleated cells, counts were estimated from reference gene primer amplification. Assay: immunoSEQ multiplex PCR; the TCRdb copy retains only in-frame clones and omits some. That table is the source of V, J and clone size, and D and trimming were worked out from the DNA. The sample includes around 130,000 clones, approximately 85% of them seen just once. J was trimmed by 2 bases and V by 4 bases; bases with no gene match: 5. CDR3 size: 14 residues. Germline V CDR1 and CDR2: SGHRS, YFSETQ. The rearrangement uses TRBV5-1 and TRBJ1-1; 7 bases agree with TRBD1. Material for sequencing was peripheral blood. This receptor was taken from a human donor in a cohort sampled during active COVID-19. The CDR3 DNA sequence: TGCGCCAGCAGCCAAACAGGGGCCAACACTGAAGCTTTCTTT. It encodes CASSQTGANTEAFF. The variable domain in full, with the rest retrieved from reference TRBV5-1 and TRBJ1-1, is KAGVTQTPRYLIKTRGQQVTLSCSPISGHRSVSWYQQTPGQGLQFLFEYFSETQRNKGNFPGRFSGRQFSNSRSEMNVSTLELGDSALYLCASSQTGANTEAFFGQGTRLTVV.